The 3 T cell receptor beta chains below all came from one sample that was sequenced in a study of identifying expanded T cells in peripheral blood. Method: immunoSEQ multiplex PCR; TCRdb's copy keeps in-frame clones and lacks some. The table shows approximately 100,000 clones, with 88% occurring only once. The sequencing sample was made of blood. These receptors were collected from a person between 18 and 75 years old in good health.

CDR3 protein: CASSSQETQYF. CDR3 sequence (DNA): TGTGCCAGCAGCTCCCAAGAGACCCAGTACTTC. The rearrangement uses TRBV5-4 and TRBJ2-5; D gene unclear. V gave up 3 bases and J gave up 1 base, with 1 base separating them. Germline values: CDR1 SGHNT, CDR2 YYREEE (reference sequence). There are 11 residues in the CDR3.

The CDR3: CASSLGGLAGAQEQYF. Written as DNA, the CDR3 is TGTGCCAGCAGCTTAGGGGGACTAGCGGGAGCTCAAGAGCAGTACTTC. This chain links TRBV7-9 with TRBJ2-7, with 14 bases matching TRBD2. The J segment lost 7 bases and the V segment lost 1 base, leaving 6 bases of the junction unmatched. The CDR3 is made up of 16 amino acids. In germline, CDR1 is SEHNR, CDR2 FQNEAQ (reference sequence).

A single count supports this clone. The chain recombines TRBV28 with TRBJ2-3; 11 bases are a match to TRBD2. The CDR3 sequence is 16 residues long. CDR1 MDHEN and CDR2 SYDVKM come from the germline V gene. With 3 bases clipped from V and 7 bases from J, the junction kept 9 bases outside the gene matches. The CDR3 DNA sequence: TGTGCCAGCAGTTTGACTAGCGGGGACAGGCTTCATACGCAGTATTTT. It specifies CASSLTSGDRLHTQYF.